One and the same sample provided the 31 T cell receptor beta chains below, sequenced in a study of blood T cell repertoires in COVID-19. Measured with immunoSEQ multiplex PCR; TCRdb has only the in-frame clones, and not every one. The sample yields 150,000 or so clones, about 85% seen once. The source material was peripheral blood. All receptors come from a man aged 60 to 69 who had recovered from COVID-19.

This rearrangement joins TRBV24-1 to TRBJ1-1; 9 positions agree with TRBD1. The V segment lost 4 bases and the J segment 7 bases; nucleotides outside the gene matches: 3. The CDR3 runs to 13 residues. CDR1 is KGHDR, CDR2 SFDVKD, per germline. CDR3 in amino acids: CATSERQGDEAFF. CDR3 coding DNA: TGTGCCACCAGTGAAAGACAGGGGGATGAAGCTTTCTTT.

V usage is TRBV9 and J usage is TRBJ1-1; 10 bases fit TRBD1. Germline values: CDR1 SGDLS, CDR2 YYNGEE. This CDR3 comprises 13 residues. With 0 bases clipped from V and 14 bases from J, the junction kept 7 bases outside the gene matches. The CDR3 nucleotides are TGTGCCAGCAGCGTAGAGACAGGGGGCGCGAGGTTCTTT. Translating gives CASSVETGGARFF.

J is TRBJ1-2 and V is TRBV6-1; maybe TRBD1 (6 bases). CDR1 MNHNS and CDR2 SASEGT come from the germline V gene. Deletions cut 0 bases from V and 7 bases from J, with 15 bases between. The CDR3 extends over 15 amino acids. The CDR3 DNA sequence: TGTGCCAGCAGTGAAGCGCTTCAGGACAGTACTGGCTACACCTTC. This translates into CASSEALQDSTGYTF.

This rearrangement joins TRBV6-5 to TRBJ1-4; 10 nucleotides match TRBD1. The CDR3 has 14 amino acids. Germline CDR1 and CDR2: MNHEY and SVGAGI. V trimming: 5 bases; J trimming: 7 bases; junction bases outside the gene matches: 4. In DNA, the CDR3 is TGTGCCAGCAGTCTGACAGGGGGCCTTGAAAAACTGTTTTTT. It codes for CASSLTGGLEKLFF.

The chain couples TRBV14 to TRBJ2-1, with 10 bases identical to TRBD1. Germline loops: CDR1 SGHDN, CDR2 FVKESK. The CDR3 consists of 15 residues. The ends lost 4 bases at V and 4 bases at J; junction bases unmatched: 4. The CDR3 region is CASSLPGQGYNEQFF. Written as DNA, the CDR3 is TGTGCCAGCAGCCTACCGGGACAGGGGTACAATGAGCAGTTCTTC.

This clone was picked up a small number of times. The chain recombines TRBV5-6 with TRBJ1-1, with D possibly being TRBD1 (6 bases). CDR3 size: 13 residues. Trimming shortened V by 4 bases and J by 3 bases, and 10 bases separated the two germline ends. Germline CDR1 reads SGHDT; CDR2 reads YYEEEE. CDR3 sequence (DNA): TGTGCCAGCAGCCGGGACACGGACACTGAAGCTTTCTTT. It translates to CASSRDTDTEAFF. Supplemented by reference TRBV5-6 and TRBJ1-1, the full variable domain reads DAGVTQSPTHLIKTRGQQVTLRCSPKSGHDTVSWYQQALGQGPQFIFQYYEEEERQRGNFPDRFSGHQFPNYSSELNVNALLLGDSALYLCASSRDTDTEAFFGQGTRLTVV.

CDR3 nucleotide sequence: TGTGCCAGCAGCGTAGGCCCTTGGGACAGGGGGCCCGGGGCAACTAATGAAAAACTGTTTTTT. Its protein product is CASSVGPWDRGPGATNEKLFF. V and J are TRBV9 and TRBJ1-4; TRBD1 matches 12 bases. CDR3 length: 21 amino acids. Germline V lookup: CDR1 SGDLS, CDR2 YYNGEE. Trimming took 0 bases from V and 0 from J; bases not matched to a gene: 12. Drawing the rest from reference TRBV9 and TRBJ1-4, the complete variable domain is DSGVTQTPKHLITATGQRVTLRCSPRSGDLSVYWYQQSLDQGLQFLIQYYNGEERAKGNILERFSAQQFPDLHSELNLSSLELGDSALYFCASSVGPWDRGPGATNEKLFFGSGTQLSVL.

The chain combines TRBV4-3 with TRBJ1-2; D gene ambiguous. The CDR3 is 15 residues long. The germline gives CDR1 LGHNA, CDR2 YSLEER. The V end lost 5 bases, the J end lost 0 bases, and 13 bases lay between the germline ends. CDR3 amino acids: CASSVLRRANYGYTF. The CDR3 DNA follows: TGCGCCAGCAGCGTTTTGCGTCGTGCTAACTATGGCTACACCTTC.

V is TRBV7-2 and J is TRBJ1-2, with 7 bases that match TRBD1. The V and J ends lost 1 base and 6 bases, in that order; junction bases with no gene match: 8. The CDR3 totals 15 residues. Germline V gene lookup returns CDR1 SGHTA and CDR2 FQGNSA. The CDR3 is CASSLEVVGGNGYTF. The CDR3 DNA follows: TGTGCCAGCAGCTTAGAGGTGGTAGGGGGCAATGGCTACACCTTC.

The rearrangement uses TRBV7-6 and TRBJ2-7, with D possibly TRBD2 on 5 matching bases. The CDR3 runs to 13 residues. Deletions cut 5 bases from V and 7 bases from J, with 15 bases between. Looked up from germline, CDR1 is SGHVS and CDR2 is FNYEAQ. CDR3 coding DNA: TGTGCCAGCAGCCCGGGGTCCTCGGGGGAGCAGTACTTC. Translated, it gives CASSPGSSGEQYF.

Notes on this clone: Relative to the germline gene, one junction end is altered; a read error may explain this. The rearrangement joins TRBV7-7 to TRBJ2-1; 13 bases align to TRBD2. Germline CDR1 SSHAT, CDR2 FNYEAQ (reference sequence). CDR3 length: 15 amino acids. The DNA of the CDR3 is TGTGCTAGCAGCTTAGGACTAGCGGGGGTTAATGAGCAGTTCTTC. Amino acid sequence: CASSLGLAGVNEQFF.

This clone came up once. The chain employs TRBV19 and TRBJ2-2; the D is unclear. This CDR3 is 14 amino acids long. V gave up 3 bases and J gave up 4 bases, with 9 bases separating them. CDR1 and CDR2 from the germline V gene are LNHDA and SQIVND (reference sequence). DNA for the CDR3: TGTGCCAGTAGTATTGGCAGATTCACCGGGGAGCTGTTTTTT. It translates to CASSIGRFTGELFF.

V is TRBV18 and J is TRBJ2-2, with TRBD1 matching over 8 bases. The CDR3 consists of 14 residues. Losses at the gene ends were 2 bases for V and 5 bases for J; bases not matched to a gene: 1. Germline CDR1 is KGHSH and CDR2 is LQKENI. The CDR3 DNA reads TGTGCCAGCTCACCAGGACAGGGAACCGGGGAGCTGTTTTTT. It encodes CASSPGQGTGELFF. Drawing the rest from reference TRBV18 and TRBJ2-2, the complete variable domain is NAGVMQNPRHLVRRRGQEARLRCSPMKGHSHVYWYRQLPEEGLKFMVYLQKENIIDESGMPKERFSAEFPKEGPSILRIQQVVRGDSAAYFCASSPGQGTGELFFGEGSRLTVL.

The J gene is TRBJ2-2, the V gene TRBV19; TRBD2 matches at 7 bases. Germline CDR1 and CDR2: LNHDA and SQIVND (reference sequence). CDR3 length: 15 residues. The trim removed 4 bases at V and 2 bases at J, leaving 4 bases unmatched. In DNA, the CDR3 is TGTGCCAGTAGTACCCCGGGACTAAACACCGGGGAGCTGTTTTTT. It yields the protein CASSTPGLNTGELFF.

J is TRBJ1-5 and V is TRBV27, with TRBD1 identical over 8 bases. The CDR3 runs 15 residues. V lost 2 bases to trimming and J lost 4 bases; unmatched junction nucleotides: 4. Germline values: CDR1 MNHEY, CDR2 SMNVEV (reference sequence). The CDR3 is CASSLDRGGNQPQHF. The CDR3 nucleotides read TGTGCCAGCAGTTTAGACAGGGGAGGGAATCAGCCCCAGCATTTT.

This clone came up a few times. The rearrangement joins TRBV6-5 to TRBJ2-5; 7 bases fit TRBD1. J lost 2 bases, V lost 5 bases, and 8 bases had no gene match. Germline V gene lookup returns CDR1 MNHEY and CDR2 SVGAGI. The CDR3 has 15 amino acids. The CDR3 loop reads CASSHQPGQQETQYF. CDR3 bases: TGTGCCAGCAGTCATCAACCGGGACAGCAAGAGACCCAGTACTTC.

V usage is TRBV24-1 and J usage is TRBJ2-3, with 7 bases identical to TRBD1. Germline lookup yields CDR1 KGHDR and CDR2 SFDVKD. V trimming: 5 bases; J trimming: 5 bases; junction bases outside the gene matches: 15. This CDR3 region has 17 residues. The CDR3 loop is CATSGGSTGFSRDTQYF. The CDR3 DNA follows: TGTGCCACCAGTGGAGGTTCGACAGGGTTCAGCCGAGATACGCAGTATTTT.

This clone was seen once. A read error may account for a junction end that differs from germline. J is TRBJ2-3 and V is TRBV7-7, with D perhaps matching TRBD2 (6 bases). Germline V gene data show CDR1 as SSHAT and CDR2 as FNYEAQ (reference sequence). This CDR3 has 15 residues. The chain's CDR3 is CASSLRGTSTDTQYF. The CDR3 DNA follows: TGTGCTAGCAGCTTACGCGGGACTAGCACAGATACGCAGTATTTT.

The rearrangement links TRBV12-3 or TRBV12-4 to TRBJ2-3; D remains unclear. The CDR3 is 11 residues long. Trimming cost V 3 bases and J 4 bases, with 2 bases left between them. This chain's CDR3 is CASSFADTQYF. The CDR3 DNA sequence: TGTGCCAGCAGTTTCGCAGATACGCAGTATTTT.

The chain joins TRBV3-1 (or the pseudogene TRBV3-2) to TRBJ2-1, with TRBD2 matching 12 bases. CDR3 length: 18 residues. The J segment lost 7 bases and the V segment lost 2 bases, leaving 12 bases of the junction unmatched. In germline, CDR1 is LGHDT, CDR2 YNNKEL (reference sequence). CDR3 residues: CASSQLALASGGANEQFF. CDR3 nucleotides: TGTGCCAGCAGCCAACTTGCGCTGGCTAGCGGGGGGGCAAATGAGCAGTTCTTC.

This clone was counted a few times. V is TRBV18 and J is TRBJ1-2; TRBD1 might be the D (6 bases). Germline V lookup: CDR1 KGHSH, CDR2 LQKENI. The CDR3 consists of 15 residues. The V gene lost 1 base and the J gene lost 4 bases, with 13 bases spanning the gap. This chain's CDR3 is CASSPQVRTAYGYTF. CDR3 DNA sequence: TGTGCCAGCTCACCACAGGTGCGGACAGCCTATGGCTACACCTTC.

The CDR3: CAWSVALATDTQYF. In DNA, the CDR3 is TGTGCCTGGAGTGTAGCGCTAGCCACAGATACGCAGTATTTT. V is TRBV30 and J is TRBJ2-3; D might be TRBD2 (5 bases). The V end was cut by 0 bases, the J end by 2 bases, with 9 bases between. CDR3 length: 14 residues. Looked up from germline, CDR1 is GTSNPN and CDR2 is SVGIG (reference sequence).

This clone was observed a few times. The rearrangement joins TRBV6-1 to TRBJ1-5; D is unclear. This CDR3 is 14 amino acids long. The V and J ends lost 0 bases and 7 bases respectively, with 10 bases between them. The germline V gene has CDR1 MNHNS and CDR2 SASEGT. This chain's CDR3 is CASSEAQIKQPQHF. The CDR3 nucleotides are TGTGCCAGCAGTGAAGCTCAGATTAAGCAGCCCCAGCATTTT.

CDR3 in amino acids: CASSYSAEAFF. The CDR3 DNA sequence: TGTGCCAGCAGTTACTCCGCTGAAGCTTTCTTT. V gene TRBV6-6 combines with J gene TRBJ1-1; no definite D call. The CDR3 covers 11 residues. Germline V gives CDR1 MNHNY, CDR2 SVGAGI (reference sequence). Trimming shortened V by 0 bases and J by 6 bases, and 2 bases separated the two germline ends.

This clone was detected only once. The V and J genes are TRBV3-1 (or the pseudogene TRBV3-2) and TRBJ1-2; 7 positions match TRBD1. The CDR3 contains 13 residues. V lost 5 bases to trimming and J lost 6 bases; unmatched junction nucleotides: 6. Germline assignment: CDR1 LGHDT and CDR2 YNNKEL (reference sequence). The CDR3 is CASSVNRGDGYTF. The CDR3 DNA follows: TGTGCCAGCAGCGTCAACAGGGGTGATGGCTACACCTTC.

This chain connects TRBV18 to TRBJ2-7, with D perhaps matching TRBD2 (5 bases). Between the trimmed V and J ends, which lost 0 bases and 3 bases, there was a span of 9 bases. The CDR3 totals 14 residues. Germline-derived CDR1 and CDR2 are KGHSH and LQKENI. The CDR3 DNA sequence: TGTGCCAGCTCACCACCTAGCGCCCGCTACGAGCAGTACTTC. This translates into CASSPPSARYEQYF.

CDR3 nucleotide sequence: TGTGCCATCGGGACAGGGGGGAGTAATGAAAAACTGTTTTTT. It encodes CAIGTGGSNEKLFF. The rearrangement joins TRBV10-3 to TRBJ1-4; 11 nucleotides agree with TRBD1. The germline V gene has CDR1 ENHRY and CDR2 SYGVKD. This CDR3 region has 14 residues. Trimming cost V 8 bases and J 4 bases; bases outside gene matches: 3.

The DNA of the CDR3 is TGTGCCAGCCGCCCGACTAGCGGGAACACAGATACGCAGTATTTT. It yields the protein CASRPTSGNTDTQYF. The V gene is TRBV6-4, the J gene TRBJ2-3; 11 bases line up with TRBD2. The ends lost 8 bases at V and 2 bases at J; junction bases unmatched: 6. The CDR3 runs to 15 residues. Looked up from germline, CDR1 is MRHNA and CDR2 is SNTAGT.

The chain links TRBV18 to TRBJ1-5; D possibly corresponds to TRBD1 (6 bases). This CDR3 has 14 amino acids. V lost 2 bases and J lost 5, with 10 bases in between. CDR1 is KGHSH, CDR2 LQKENI, per germline. The CDR3 coding sequence is TGTGCCAGCTCACCAGGAGGGGGGGATCAGCCCCAGCATTTT. Its protein is CASSPGGGDQPQHF.

The J gene is TRBJ1-5, the V gene TRBV19; tentatively, D is TRBD1 (5 bases). CDR3 size: 16 residues. The germline V gene has CDR1 LNHDA and CDR2 SQIVND (reference sequence). Trimming cost V 0 bases and J 3 bases, with 12 bases left between them. The CDR3 DNA sequence: TGTGCCAGTAGTATAGATCGGGGGGAACCCAATCAGCCCCAGCATTTT. As protein: CASSIDRGEPNQPQHF.

The CDR3 here is CASSSRGVPGTDTQYF. CDR3 bases: TGTGCCAGCAGCTCGCGCGGGGTCCCTGGCACAGATACGCAGTATTTT. V and J are TRBV5-4 and TRBJ2-3; D is perhaps TRBD2 (6 bases). Trimming shortened V by 3 bases and J by 1 base, and 15 bases separated the two germline ends. This CDR3 is built from 16 residues. Germline V lookup: CDR1 SGHNT, CDR2 YYREEE (reference sequence).